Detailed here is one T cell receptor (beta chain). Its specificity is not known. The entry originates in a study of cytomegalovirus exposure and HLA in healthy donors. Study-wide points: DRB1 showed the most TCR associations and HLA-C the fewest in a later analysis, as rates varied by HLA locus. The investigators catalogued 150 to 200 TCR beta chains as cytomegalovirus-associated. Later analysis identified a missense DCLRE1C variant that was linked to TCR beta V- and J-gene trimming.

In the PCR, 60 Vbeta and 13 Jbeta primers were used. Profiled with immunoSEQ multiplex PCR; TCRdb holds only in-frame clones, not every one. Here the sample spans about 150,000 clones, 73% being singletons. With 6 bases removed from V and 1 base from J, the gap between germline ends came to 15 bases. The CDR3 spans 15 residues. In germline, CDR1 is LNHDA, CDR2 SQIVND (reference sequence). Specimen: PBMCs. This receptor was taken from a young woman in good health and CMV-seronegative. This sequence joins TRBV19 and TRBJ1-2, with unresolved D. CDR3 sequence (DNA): TGTGCCAGTAGATCGACTTTGAGGATTAACTATGGCTACACCTTC. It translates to CASRSTLRINYGYTF.